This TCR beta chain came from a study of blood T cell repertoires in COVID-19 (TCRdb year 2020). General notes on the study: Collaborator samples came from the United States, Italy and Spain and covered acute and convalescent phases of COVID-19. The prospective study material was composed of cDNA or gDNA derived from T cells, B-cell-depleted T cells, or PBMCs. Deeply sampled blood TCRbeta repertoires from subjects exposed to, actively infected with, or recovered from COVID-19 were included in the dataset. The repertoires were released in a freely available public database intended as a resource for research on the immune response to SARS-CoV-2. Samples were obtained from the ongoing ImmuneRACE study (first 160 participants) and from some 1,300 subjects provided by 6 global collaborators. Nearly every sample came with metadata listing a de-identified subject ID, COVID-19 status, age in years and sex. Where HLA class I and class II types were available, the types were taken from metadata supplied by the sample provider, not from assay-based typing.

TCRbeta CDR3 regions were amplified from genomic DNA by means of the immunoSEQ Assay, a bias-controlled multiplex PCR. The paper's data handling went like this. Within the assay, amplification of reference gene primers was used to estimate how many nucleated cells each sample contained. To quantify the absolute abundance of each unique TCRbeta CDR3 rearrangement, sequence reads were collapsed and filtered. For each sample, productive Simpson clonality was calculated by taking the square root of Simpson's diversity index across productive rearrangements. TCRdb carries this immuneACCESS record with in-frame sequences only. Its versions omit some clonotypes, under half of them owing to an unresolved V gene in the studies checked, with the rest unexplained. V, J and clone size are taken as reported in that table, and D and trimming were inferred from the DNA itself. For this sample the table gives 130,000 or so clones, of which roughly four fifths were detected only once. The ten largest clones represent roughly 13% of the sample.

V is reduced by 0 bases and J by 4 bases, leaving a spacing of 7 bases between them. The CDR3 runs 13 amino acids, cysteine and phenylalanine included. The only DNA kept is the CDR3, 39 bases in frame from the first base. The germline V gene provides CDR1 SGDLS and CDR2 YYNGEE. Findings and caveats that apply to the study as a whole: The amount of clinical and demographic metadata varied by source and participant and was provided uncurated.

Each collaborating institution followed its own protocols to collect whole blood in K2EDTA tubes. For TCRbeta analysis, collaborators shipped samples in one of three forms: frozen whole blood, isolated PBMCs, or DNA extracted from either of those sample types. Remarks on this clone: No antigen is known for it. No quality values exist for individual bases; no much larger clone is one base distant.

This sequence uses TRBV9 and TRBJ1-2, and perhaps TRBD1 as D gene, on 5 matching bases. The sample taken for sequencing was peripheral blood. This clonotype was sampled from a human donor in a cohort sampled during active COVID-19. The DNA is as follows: TGTGCCAGCAGCGTAGTTGGGGCCTATGGCTACACCTTC. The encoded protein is CASSVVGAYGYTF.